Listed below are T cell receptor beta chains from one sample, sequenced in a study of monozygotic twins with inflammatory bowel disease. TCRdb reworked the 5' RACE reads into one entry per CDR3 protein, no DNA. Recorded here are more than 85,000 distinct CDR3 sequences; the top ten clones represent over 10%. Material: blood. These receptors were collected from a human donor with ulcerative colitis or Crohn's disease, or a healthy co-twin of an affected twin (not recorded which). The CDR3 runs from the conserved cysteine through the conserved F or W. Each record gives: V gene, J gene, CDR3 protein.

>TRBV7-9|TRBJ2-1
CASSLRLEDSSEQFF
>TRBV20-1|TRBJ1-4
CSAREDIYEKLFF
>TRBV7-8|TRBJ1-5
CASSLQTGGNQPQHF
>TRBV4-3|TRBJ2-7
CASSQDSSSYEQYF
>TRBV28|TRBJ2-5
CASSSGEVTQYF
>TRBV10-3|TRBJ2-3
CATKSSTDTQYF
>TRBV7-9|TRBJ2-3
CASSLEGQADTQYF
>TRBV4-3|TRBJ2-7
CASSQDLSIYEQYF
>TRBV19|TRBJ2-1
CASSGTSGGPPVYNEQFF
>TRBV9|TRBJ2-5
CASSTQGQETQYF
>TRBV6-1|TRBJ1-2
CASRPTGVGYGYTF
>TRBV20-1|TRBJ2-5
CSASERDRQETQYF
>TRBV5-6|TRBJ2-1
CASSLAGGPHNEQFF
>TRBV4-3|TRBJ1-3
CASSQDPGGLGPGNTIYF
>TRBV6-2/TRBV6-3|TRBJ2-7
CASSTPQGLYEQYF
>TRBV12-3/TRBV12-4|TRBJ1-2
CASSLSVDSFYGYTF
>TRBV10-3|TRBJ2-3
CAIRQQGNTDTQYF
>TRBV7-9|TRBJ1-2
CASSLAKSYTF
>TRBV7-9|TRBJ1-2
CASSLGVHGYTF
>TRBV4-3|TRBJ2-1
CASSQDLGASGYYNEQFF
>TRBV5-1|TRBJ1-4
CASSLTGQPVEKLFF
>TRBV7-9|TRBJ2-5
CASSFRTSGREEETQYF
>TRBV18|TRBJ2-5
CASSEAGETQYF
>TRBV7-9|TRBJ1-4
CASSYAGTGYEKLFF
>TRBV7-2|TRBJ1-2
CASSLVGGGYTF
>TRBV12-3/TRBV12-4|TRBJ1-2
CASNLGGADGYTF
>TRBV12-3/TRBV12-4|TRBJ1-2
CASSLTEGLAANYGYTF
>TRBV12-3/TRBV12-4|TRBJ2-7
CASSSSLGGSYEQYF
>TRBV20-1|TRBJ1-1
CSARDWDDQNTEAFF
>TRBV7-2|TRBJ2-7
CASRGTGSYEQYF
>TRBV15|TRBJ1-3
CATSTRQSSNTIYF
>TRBV20-1|TRBJ1-1
CSAKDHTEAFF
>TRBV12-3/TRBV12-4|TRBJ1-1
CASSQITEAFF
>TRBV10-3|TRBJ2-7
CAITGDRGYEQYF
>TRBV10-3|TRBJ2-7
CAISEQGAYEQYF
>TRBV30|TRBJ2-3
CAWSVGTDTQYF
>TRBV12-3/TRBV12-4|TRBJ1-6
CASSLGDRRNSPLHF
>TRBV7-2|TRBJ2-5
CASSLAAGVETQYF
>TRBV4-1|TRBJ2-3
CASSQVAGGTDTQYF
>TRBV5-5|TRBJ1-2
CASSLAAGVWDDGYTF
>TRBV20-1|TRBJ2-3
CSARSLAGASGTDTQYF
>TRBV7-2|TRBJ2-1
CASRPRPGYNEQFF
>TRBV4-2|TRBJ1-5
CASSHRQGLYSNQPQHF